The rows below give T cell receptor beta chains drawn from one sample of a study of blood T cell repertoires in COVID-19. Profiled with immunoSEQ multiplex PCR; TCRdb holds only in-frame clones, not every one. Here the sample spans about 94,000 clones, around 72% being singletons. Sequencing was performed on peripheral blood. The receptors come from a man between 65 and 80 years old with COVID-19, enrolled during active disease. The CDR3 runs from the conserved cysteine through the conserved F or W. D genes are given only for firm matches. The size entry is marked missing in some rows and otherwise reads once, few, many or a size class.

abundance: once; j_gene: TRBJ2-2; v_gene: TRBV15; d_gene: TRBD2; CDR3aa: CATSRTYERGGAGELFF; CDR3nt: TGTGCCACCAGCAGGACATACGAGCGGGGTGGCGCCGGGGAGCTGTTTTTT
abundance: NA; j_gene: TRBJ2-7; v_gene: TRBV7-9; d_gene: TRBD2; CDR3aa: CASSRTSSGVGQYF; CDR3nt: TGTGCCAGCAGCCGCACCTCTAGCGGGGTGGGGCAGTACTTC
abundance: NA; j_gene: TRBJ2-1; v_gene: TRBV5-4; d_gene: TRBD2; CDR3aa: CASSQLAGDMFEQFF; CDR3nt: TGTGCCAGCAGTCAACTAGCGGGAGATATGTTTGAGCAGTTCTTC
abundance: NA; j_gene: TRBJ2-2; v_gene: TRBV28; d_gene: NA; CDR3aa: CASSLLSRGTGELFF; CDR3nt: TGTGCCAGCAGTTTACTATCCCGGGGTACCGGGGAGCTGTTTTTT
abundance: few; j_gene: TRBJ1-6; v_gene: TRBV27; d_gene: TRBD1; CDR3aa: CASSPPGGQGGSPLHF; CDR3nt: TGTGCCAGCAGCCCACCGGGGGGACAGGGGGGATCACCCCTCCACTTT
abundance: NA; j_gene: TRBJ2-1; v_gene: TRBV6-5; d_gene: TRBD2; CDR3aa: CASSPGTTYNEQFF; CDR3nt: TGTGCCAGCAGCCCCGGGACTACGTACAATGAGCAGTTCTTC
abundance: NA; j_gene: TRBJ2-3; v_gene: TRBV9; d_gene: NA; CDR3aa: CASSVAGSTDTQYF; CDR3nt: TGTGCCAGCAGCGTAGCGGGGAGCACAGATACGCAGTATTTT
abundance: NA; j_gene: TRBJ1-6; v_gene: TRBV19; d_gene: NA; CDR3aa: CASSMTGGLKSSYNSPLHF; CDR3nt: TGTGCCAGTAGTATGACCGGAGGATTGAAGAGCTCCTATAATTCACCCCTCCACTTT
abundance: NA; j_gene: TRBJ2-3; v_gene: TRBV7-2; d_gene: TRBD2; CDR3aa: CASSPLDGRAVDTQYF; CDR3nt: TGTGCCAGCAGCCCCCTCGACGGGAGGGCGGTAGATACGCAGTATTTT
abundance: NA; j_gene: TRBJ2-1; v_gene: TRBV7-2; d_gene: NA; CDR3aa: CASSLGYSEQFF; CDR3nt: TGTGCCAGCAGCTTAGGTTACAGTGAGCAGTTCTTC
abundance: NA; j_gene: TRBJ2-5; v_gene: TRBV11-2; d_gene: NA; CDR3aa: CASSLERQSQETQYF; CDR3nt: TGTGCCAGCAGCTTAGAGCGACAGTCCCAAGAGACCCAGTACTTC
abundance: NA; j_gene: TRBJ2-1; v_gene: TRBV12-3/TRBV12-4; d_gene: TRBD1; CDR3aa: CAGQGLSNEQFF; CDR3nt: TGTGCCGGACAGGGGCTGTCCAATGAGCAGTTCTTC
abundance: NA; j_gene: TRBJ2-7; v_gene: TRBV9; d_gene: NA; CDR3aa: CASSLGLVNYEQYF; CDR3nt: TGTGCCAGCAGCTTGGGACTCGTGAACTACGAGCAGTACTTC
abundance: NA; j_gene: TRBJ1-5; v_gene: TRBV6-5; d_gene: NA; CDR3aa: CASSLQGTNQPQHF; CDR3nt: TGTGCCAGCAGCCTCCAGGGAACCAATCAGCCCCAGCATTTT
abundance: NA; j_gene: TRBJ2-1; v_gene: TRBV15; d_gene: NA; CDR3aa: CATSGDFSPPYNEQFF; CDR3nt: TGTGCCACCAGCGGTGATTTTAGTCCCCCCTACAATGAGCAGTTCTTC
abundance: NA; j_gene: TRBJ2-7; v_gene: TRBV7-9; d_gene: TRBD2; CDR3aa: CASSHHRLAVRGEQYF; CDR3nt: TGTGCCAGCAGCCACCACCGACTAGCGGTCCGGGGCGAGCAGTACTTC
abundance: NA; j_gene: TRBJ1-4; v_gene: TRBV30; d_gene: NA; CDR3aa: CAWTNQGKLFF; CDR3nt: TGTGCCTGGACCAACCAGGGGAAACTGTTTTTT
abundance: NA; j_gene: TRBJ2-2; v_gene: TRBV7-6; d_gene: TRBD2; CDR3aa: CASSLGLAGDRTGELFF; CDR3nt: TGTGCCAGCAGCTTAGGTCTAGCGGGAGATCGGACCGGGGAGCTGTTTTTT
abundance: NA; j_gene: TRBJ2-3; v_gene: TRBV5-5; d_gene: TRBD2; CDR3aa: CASSLGGTNTQYF; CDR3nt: TGTGCCAGCAGCTTGGGGGGGACTAATACGCAGTATTTT
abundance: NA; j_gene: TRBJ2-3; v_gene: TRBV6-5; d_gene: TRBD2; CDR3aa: CASSRLAAQNTQYF; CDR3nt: TGTGCCAGCAGCCGACTAGCGGCTCAGAATACGCAGTATTTT
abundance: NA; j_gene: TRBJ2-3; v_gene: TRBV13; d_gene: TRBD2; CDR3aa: CASSTGLAGGIGDTQYF; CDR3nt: TGTGCCAGCAGCACCGGACTAGCGGGAGGGATCGGAGATACGCAGTATTTT
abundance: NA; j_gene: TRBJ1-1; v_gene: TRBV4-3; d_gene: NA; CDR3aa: CASSQGQVEGYTEAFF; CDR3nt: TGCGCCAGCAGCCAAGGTCAAGTGGAGGGGTACACTGAAGCTTTCTTT
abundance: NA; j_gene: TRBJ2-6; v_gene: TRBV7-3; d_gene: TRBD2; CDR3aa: CASSAPGLAGGTDISGANVLTF; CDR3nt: TGTGCCAGCAGCGCCCCGGGACTAGCGGGAGGCACCGACATCTCTGGGGCCAACGTCCTGACTTTC
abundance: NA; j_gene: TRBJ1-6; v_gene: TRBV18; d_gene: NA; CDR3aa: CASSPGGPNNSPLHF; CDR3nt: TGTGCCAGCTCACCCGGAGGACCAAATAATTCACCCCTCCACTTT
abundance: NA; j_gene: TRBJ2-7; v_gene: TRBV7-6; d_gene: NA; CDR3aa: CASSPYRVSSYEQYF; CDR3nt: TGTGCCAGCAGCCCGTACAGGGTTTCCTCCTACGAGCAGTACTTC
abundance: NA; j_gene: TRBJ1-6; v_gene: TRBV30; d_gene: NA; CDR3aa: CAWSGQLGGSPLHF; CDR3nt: TGTGCCTGGAGTGGACAGCTGGGGGGTTCACCCCTCCACTTT
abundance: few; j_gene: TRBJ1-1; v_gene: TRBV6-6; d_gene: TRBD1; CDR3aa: CASRGRQGSTEAFF; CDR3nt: TGTGCCAGCAGGGGTAGACAGGGTTCCACTGAAGCTTTCTTT
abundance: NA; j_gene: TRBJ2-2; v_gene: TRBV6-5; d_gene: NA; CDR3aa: CASSYSKNGGGGELFF; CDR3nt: TGTGCCAGCAGTTACTCGAAAAACGGAGGAGGCGGGGAGCTGTTTTTT
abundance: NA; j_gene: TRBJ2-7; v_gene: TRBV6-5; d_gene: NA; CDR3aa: CASSSRPTNYYEQYF; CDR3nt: TGTGCCAGCAGTTCTCGTCCTACAAACTACTACGAGCAGTACTTC
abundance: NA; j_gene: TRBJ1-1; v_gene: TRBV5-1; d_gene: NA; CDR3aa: CASSLGPEAFF; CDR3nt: TGCGCCAGCAGCTTGGGGCCTGAAGCTTTCTTT
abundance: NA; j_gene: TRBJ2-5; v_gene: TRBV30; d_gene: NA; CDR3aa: CAWSVSRTQETQYF; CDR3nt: TGTGCCTGGAGTGTCTCGCGGACACAAGAGACCCAGTACTTC
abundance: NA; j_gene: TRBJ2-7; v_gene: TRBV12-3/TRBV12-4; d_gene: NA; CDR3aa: CASSLNSFYEQYF; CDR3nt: TGTGCCAGCAGTTTAAATAGCTTCTACGAGCAGTACTTC
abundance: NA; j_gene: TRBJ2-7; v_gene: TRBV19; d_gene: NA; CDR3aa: CASSISVLSSYEQYF; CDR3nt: TGTGCCAGTAGTATCTCTGTATTATCTTCCTACGAGCAGTACTTC
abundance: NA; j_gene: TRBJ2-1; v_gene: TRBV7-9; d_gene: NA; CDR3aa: CASSFPQPPGNEQFF; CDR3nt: TGTGCCAGCAGCTTTCCCCAGCCTCCAGGCAATGAGCAGTTCTTC
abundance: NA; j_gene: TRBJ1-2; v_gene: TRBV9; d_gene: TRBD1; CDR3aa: CASSISPGQGPQNYGYTF; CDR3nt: TGTGCCAGCAGCATAAGCCCGGGACAGGGCCCCCAAAACTATGGCTACACCTTC
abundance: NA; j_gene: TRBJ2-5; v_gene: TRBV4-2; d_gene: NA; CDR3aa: CASSQPGRWEAETQYF; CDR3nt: TGTGCCAGCAGCCAACCGGGACGATGGGAGGCAGAGACCCAGTACTTC
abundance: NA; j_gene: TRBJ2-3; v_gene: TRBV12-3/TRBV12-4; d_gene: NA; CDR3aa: CASSYEQGTQYF; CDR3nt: TGTGCCAGCAGTTACGAGCAGGGCACGCAGTATTTT
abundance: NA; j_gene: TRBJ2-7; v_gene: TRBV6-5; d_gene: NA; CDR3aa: CASSSAQGLGEQYF; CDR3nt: TGTGCCAGCAGCTCTGCCCAGGGCCTCGGCGAGCAGTACTTC
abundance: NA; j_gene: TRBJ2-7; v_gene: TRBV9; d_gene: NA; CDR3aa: CASSVGLAEPYEQYF; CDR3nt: TGTGCCAGCAGCGTAGGGCTAGCCGAACCCTACGAGCAGTACTTC
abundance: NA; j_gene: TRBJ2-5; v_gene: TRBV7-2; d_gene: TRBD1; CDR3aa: CASSLGQGAETQYF; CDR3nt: TGTGCCAGCAGCTTAGGACAGGGGGCCGAGACCCAGTACTTC
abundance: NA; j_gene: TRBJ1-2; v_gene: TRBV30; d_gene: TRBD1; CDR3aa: CAWSVKRDRSHYGYTF; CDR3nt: TGTGCCTGGAGTGTAAAACGGGACAGGAGCCACTATGGCTACACCTTC
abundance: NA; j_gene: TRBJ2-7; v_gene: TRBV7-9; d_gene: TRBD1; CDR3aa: CASRLQGARKNEQYF; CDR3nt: TGTGCCAGCAGATTACAGGGGGCGAGGAAAAACGAGCAGTACTTC
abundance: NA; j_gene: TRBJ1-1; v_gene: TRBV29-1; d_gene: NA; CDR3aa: CSVQEAGEEDTEAFF; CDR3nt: TGCAGCGTCCAGGAGGCAGGGGAAGAGGACACTGAAGCTTTCTTT
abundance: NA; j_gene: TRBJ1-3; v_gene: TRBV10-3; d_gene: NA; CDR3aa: CAISDLGARGNTIYF; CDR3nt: TGTGCCATCAGTGATCTGGGGGCGAGGGGAAACACCATATATTTT
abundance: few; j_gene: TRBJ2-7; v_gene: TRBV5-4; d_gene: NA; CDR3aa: CASSLGSWGQTYEQYF; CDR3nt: TGTGCCAGCAGCTTGGGGAGTTGGGGACAAACCTACGAGCAGTACTTC